The 17 T cell receptor beta chains in this list originate from one sample, sequenced in a study of blood T cells in healthy people across ages. Together with a sample-barcoded 5' primer, a J-beta primer mix was included in a second PCR lasting roughly 6 to 12 cycles. A single record per CDR3 protein comes from TCRdb applying MiXCR to the 5' RACE reads. The sample contains almost 1 million distinct CDR3 sequences, 51% of which appear only once. Material for sequencing was blood. All receptors come from a woman in her sixties or seventies in good health.

The J gene is TRBJ2-7, the V gene TRBV7-2, with 7 positions matching TRBD1. The V gene end was trimmed by 3 bases and the J gene end by 3 bases; junction bases not matched to a gene: 2. Germline V gene sequence: CDR1 SGHTA, CDR2 FQGNSA. This CDR3 is built from 13 residues. DNA of the CDR3: TGTGCCAGCAGCTTCGGACAGGTCTACGAGCAGTACTTC. This sequence encodes CASSFGQVYEQYF.

The rearrangement uses TRBV4-1 and TRBJ2-7, with no clear D. V shed 4 bases and J shed 2 bases, with 18 bases lying between them. Germline V gene sequence: CDR1 MGHRA, CDR2 YSYEKL. This CDR3 has 16 residues. CDR3 DNA sequence: TGCGCCAGCAGCCCCGTGGCACAAGTAGGCGCCTACGAGCAGTACTTC. This gives the protein CASSPVAQVGAYEQYF.

About this clonotype: This may stem from a read error, because a much larger clone lies one nucleotide away. The rearrangement uses TRBV24-1 and TRBJ2-4; D is unclear. From germline, CDR1 is KGHDR and CDR2 SFDVKD. The CDR3 length is 14 residues. With 3 bases removed from V and 8 bases from J, the gap between germline ends came to 13 bases. The CDR3 loop reads CATSDAPHWDIQYF. The CDR3 bases are TGTGCCACCAGTGATGCACCGCACTGGGACATTCAGTACTTC.

This chain connects TRBV5-1 to TRBJ2-5; 14 positions agree with TRBD2. CDR1 and CDR2 (germline): SGHRS, YFSETQ. The J segment lost 5 bases and the V segment lost 4 bases, leaving 7 bases of the junction unmatched. The CDR3 has 16 residues. In nucleotides, the CDR3 is TGCGCCAGCAGCCCTCCGGGACTAGCGGGAGTTGAGACCCAGTACTTC. It translates to CASSPPGLAGVETQYF.

About this clonotype: The junction does not match germline at one end; this may be a read error. This rearrangement joins TRBV6-5 to TRBJ2-5; D may correspond to TRBD1 or TRBD2 (5 bases each). CDR1 MNHEY and CDR2 SVGAGI come from the germline V gene. The CDR3 has 12 amino acids. In DNA, the CDR3 is TGTGCCAGCAGCAGGGACCAAGGGACCCAGTACTTC. Amino acid sequence: CASSRDQGTQYF.

This clonotype was seen only a few times. The CDR3 reads CASRVIAGGTDTQYF. CDR3 nucleotides: TGTGCCAGCAGGGTAATAGCGGGAGGCACAGATACGCAGTATTTT. The V call is TRBV5-6, the J call TRBJ2-3, with 9 bases aligning to TRBD2. V shed 5 bases and J 1 base; nucleotides not matched to a gene: 5. Germline V lookup: CDR1 SGHDT, CDR2 YYEEEE. This CDR3 is 15 amino acids long.

The chain is built from TRBV5-6 and TRBJ1-1; 9 positions match TRBD1. The V gene end was trimmed by 0 bases and the J gene end by 3 bases; junction bases not matched to a gene: 3. CDR1 is SGHDT and CDR2 is YYEEEE in the germline V gene. The CDR3 extends over 15 amino acids. CDR3 nucleotide sequence: TGTGCCAGCAGCTTGGGGACAGGGGCGTACACTGAAGCTTTCTTT. Amino acid sequence: CASSLGTGAYTEAFF. Based on the CDR3 plus reference TRBV5-6 and TRBJ1-1, the full variable domain is DAGVTQSPTHLIKTRGQQVTLRCSPKSGHDTVSWYQQALGQGPQFIFQYYEEEERQRGNFPDRFSGHQFPNYSSELNVNALLLGDSALYLCASSLGTGAYTEAFFGQGTRLTVV.

This rearrangement joins TRBV7-9 to TRBJ2-3, with 14 positions matching TRBD2. The CDR3 runs to 19 residues. CDR1 is SEHNR, CDR2 FQNEAQ, per germline (reference sequence). With 2 bases clipped from V and 4 bases from J, the junction kept 11 bases outside the gene matches. CDR3 amino acids: CASSLRWTSGRFAADTQYF. CDR3 DNA: TGTGCCAGCAGCTTAAGGTGGACTAGCGGGAGGTTCGCGGCAGATACGCAGTATTTT.

This clonotype was observed at least ten times. This chain uses TRBV5-6 with TRBJ1-2; tentative D call: TRBD1 (5 bases). CDR3 length: 12 amino acids. The germline gives CDR1 SGHDT, CDR2 YYEEEE. Trimming shortened V by 3 bases and J by 2 bases, and 5 bases separated the two germline ends. The CDR3 nucleotides are TGTGCCAGCAGCTGGGACAACTATGGCTACACCTTC. As protein: CASSWDNYGYTF.

J is TRBJ2-5 and V is TRBV12-3 or TRBV12-4; D unclear. V was cut by 5 bases and J by 5 bases, with 15 bases left in between. The CDR3 sequence is 14 residues long. The CDR3 sequence: CASSPPVLGETQYF. The DNA for the CDR3 is TGTGCCAGCAGTCCCCCGGTTTTGGGCGAGACCCAGTACTTC.

The CDR3 loop is CSVEAPGQRVQGYTF. DNA for the CDR3: TGCAGCGTTGAAGCCCCGGGACAGCGAGTTCAGGGCTACACCTTC. The V gene is TRBV29-1, the J gene TRBJ1-2, with 7 bases aligning to TRBD1. Germline V CDR1 and CDR2: SQVTM, ANQGSEA. V gave up 1 base and J gave up 8 bases; unmatched junction bases: 13. The CDR3 has 15 amino acids.

The chain carries TRBV14 and TRBJ2-1, with D perhaps matching TRBD2 (5 bases). V was cut by 7 bases and J by 10 bases, with 14 bases left in between. CDR3 length equals 12 residues. Germline V lookup: CDR1 SGHDN, CDR2 FVKESK. CDR3 nucleotides: TGTGCCAGCATGGGCCAGCGGCGCGAGCAGTTCTTC. Translation gives CASMGQRREQFF.

This chain joins TRBV27 and TRBJ2-2; tentatively, D is TRBD2 (6 bases). The CDR3 covers 16 residues. Germline V CDR1 and CDR2: MNHEY, SMNVEV (reference sequence). V lost 5 bases and J 3 bases, leaving 16 bases between the germline ends. The CDR3 DNA reads as TGTGCCAGCAGTCCGTTTGGGGGGACCTACACCGGGGAGCTGTTTTTT. Translated, it gives CASSPFGGTYTGELFF.

The chain employs TRBV9 and TRBJ2-3; TRBD2 might be the D (6 bases). CDR3 length: 15 amino acids. The ends were cut back, 2 bases at V and 0 bases at J, with 10 bases in the middle. CDR1 and CDR2 (germline): SGDLS, YYNGEE. CDR3 coding DNA: TGTGCCAGCAGCGTTAGCGGTTTTAGCACAGATACGCAGTATTTT. This sequence encodes CASSVSGFSTDTQYF. Based on the CDR3 plus reference TRBV9 and TRBJ2-3, the full variable domain is DSGVTQTPKHLITATGQRVTLRCSPRSGDLSVYWYQQSLDQGLQFLIQYYNGEERAKGNILERFSAQQFPDLHSELNLSSLELGDSALYFCASSVSGFSTDTQYFGPGTRLTVL.

V gene TRBV7-6 combines with J gene TRBJ2-3; D uncertain. From germline, CDR1 is SGHVS and CDR2 FNYEAQ. The CDR3 extends over 16 amino acids. The ends were cut back, 0 bases at V and 3 bases at J, with 13 bases in the middle. The CDR3 loop is CASSLATLRSTDTQYF. For the CDR3, the DNA is TGTGCCAGCAGCTTAGCCACCCTTCGGTCGACAGATACGCAGTATTTT.

The V and J genes are TRBV28 and TRBJ1-4, with D possibly being TRBD1 (5 bases). Germline V lookup: CDR1 MDHEN, CDR2 SYDVKM. The CDR3 length is 20 residues. V was cut by 1 base and J by 6 bases, with 27 bases left in between. CDR3 sequence: CASSLYGFWGRRMRDEKLFF. Written as DNA, the CDR3 is TGTGCCAGCAGTTTATACGGTTTTTGGGGCAGACGGATGAGGGATGAAAAACTGTTTTTT.

This clonotype was observed a single time. The J gene is TRBJ2-7, the V gene TRBV4-1, with a tentative D call TRBD1 (7 bases). The germline V gene has CDR1 MGHRA and CDR2 YSYEKL. V gave up 8 bases and J gave up 7 bases, with 30 bases separating them. The CDR3 runs 17 residues. CDR3 DNA sequence: TGCGCCAGCGGCCGCCTCCCATCGGAGGGGGCTATATGGGAGCAGTACTTC. It is translated as CASGRLPSEGAIWEQYF.